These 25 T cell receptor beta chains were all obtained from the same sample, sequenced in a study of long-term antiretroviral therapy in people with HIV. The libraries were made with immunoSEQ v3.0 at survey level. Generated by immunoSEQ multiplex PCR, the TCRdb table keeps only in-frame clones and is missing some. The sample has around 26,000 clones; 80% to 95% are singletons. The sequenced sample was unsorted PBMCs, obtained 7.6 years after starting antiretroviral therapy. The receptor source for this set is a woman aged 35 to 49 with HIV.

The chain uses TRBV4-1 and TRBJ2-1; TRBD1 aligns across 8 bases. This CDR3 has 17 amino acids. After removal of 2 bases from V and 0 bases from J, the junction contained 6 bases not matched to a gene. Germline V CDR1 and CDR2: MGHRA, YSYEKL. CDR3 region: CASSQWTGSDSYNEQFF. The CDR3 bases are TGCGCCAGCAGCCAATGGACAGGGTCCGACTCCTACAATGAGCAGTTCTTC.

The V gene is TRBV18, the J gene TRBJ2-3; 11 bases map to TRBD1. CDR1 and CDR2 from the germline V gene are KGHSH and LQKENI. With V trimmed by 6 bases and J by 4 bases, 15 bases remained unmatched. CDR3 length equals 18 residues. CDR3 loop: CASSQRSTGTGGPDTQYF. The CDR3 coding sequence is TGTGCCAGCTCCCAGCGTTCGACCGGGACAGGGGGACCAGATACGCAGTATTTT. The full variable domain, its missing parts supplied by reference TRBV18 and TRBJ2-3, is NAGVMQNPRHLVRRRGQEARLRCSPMKGHSHVYWYRQLPEEGLKFMVYLQKENIIDESGMPKERFSAEFPKEGPSILRIQQVVRGDSAAYFCASSQRSTGTGGPDTQYFGPGTRLTVL.

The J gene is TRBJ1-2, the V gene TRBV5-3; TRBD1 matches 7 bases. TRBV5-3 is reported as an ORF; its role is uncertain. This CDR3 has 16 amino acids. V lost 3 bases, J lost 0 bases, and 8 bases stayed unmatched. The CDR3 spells CARSSSRQGANYGYTF. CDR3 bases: TGTGCCAGAAGCTCCTCTCGACAGGGAGCTAACTATGGCTACACCTTC.

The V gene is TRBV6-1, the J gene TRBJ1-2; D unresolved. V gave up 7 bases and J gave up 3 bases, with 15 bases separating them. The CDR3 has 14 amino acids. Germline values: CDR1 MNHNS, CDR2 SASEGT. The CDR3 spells CASIDYTTDYGYTF. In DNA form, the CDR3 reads TGTGCCAGCATTGATTATACGACGGACTATGGCTACACCTTC.

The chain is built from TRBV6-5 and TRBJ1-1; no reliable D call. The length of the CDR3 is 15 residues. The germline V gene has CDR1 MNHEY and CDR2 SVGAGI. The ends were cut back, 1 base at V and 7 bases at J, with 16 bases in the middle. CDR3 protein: CASSYFDRPGFEAFF. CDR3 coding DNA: TGTGCCAGCAGTTACTTTGATCGCCCGGGGTTTGAAGCTTTCTTT.

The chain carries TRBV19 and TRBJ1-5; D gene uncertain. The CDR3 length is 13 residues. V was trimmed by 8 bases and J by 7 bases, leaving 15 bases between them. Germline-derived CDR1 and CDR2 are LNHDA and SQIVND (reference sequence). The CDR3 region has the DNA TGTGCCAGTGCATTTTCGGCAGACCAGCCCCAGCATTTT. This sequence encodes CASAFSADQPQHF.

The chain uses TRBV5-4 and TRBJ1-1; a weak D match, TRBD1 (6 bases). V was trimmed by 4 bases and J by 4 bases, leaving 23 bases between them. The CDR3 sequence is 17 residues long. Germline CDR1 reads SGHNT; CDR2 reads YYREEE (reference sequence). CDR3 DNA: TGTGCCAGCAGCCAACCCGGGCAGCAGGGGCCCGCCACTGAAGCTTTCTTT. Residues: CASSQPGQQGPATEAFF.

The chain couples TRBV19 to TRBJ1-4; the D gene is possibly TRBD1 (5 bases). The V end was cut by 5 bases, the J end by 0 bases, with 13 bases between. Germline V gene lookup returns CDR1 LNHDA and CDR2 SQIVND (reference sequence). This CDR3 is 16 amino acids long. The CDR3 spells CASSPQGFTTNEKLFF. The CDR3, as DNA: TGTGCCAGTAGTCCCCAGGGATTTACAACTAATGAAAAACTGTTTTTT.

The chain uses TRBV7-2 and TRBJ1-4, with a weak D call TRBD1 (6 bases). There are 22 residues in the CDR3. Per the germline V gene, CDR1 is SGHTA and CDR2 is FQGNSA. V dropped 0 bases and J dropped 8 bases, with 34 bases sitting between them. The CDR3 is CASSLASVKGRVFGKGEEKLFF. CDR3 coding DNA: TGTGCCAGCAGCTTAGCCTCGGTGAAGGGTCGAGTGTTTGGAAAGGGGGAAGAAAAACTGTTTTTT.

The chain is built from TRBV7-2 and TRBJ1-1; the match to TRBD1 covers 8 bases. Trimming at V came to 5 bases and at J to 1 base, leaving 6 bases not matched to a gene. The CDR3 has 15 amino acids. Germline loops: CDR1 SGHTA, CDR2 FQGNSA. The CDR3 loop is CASSLTGTGNTEAFF. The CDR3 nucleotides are TGTGCCAGCAGCCTTACCGGGACAGGGAACACTGAAGCTTTCTTT.

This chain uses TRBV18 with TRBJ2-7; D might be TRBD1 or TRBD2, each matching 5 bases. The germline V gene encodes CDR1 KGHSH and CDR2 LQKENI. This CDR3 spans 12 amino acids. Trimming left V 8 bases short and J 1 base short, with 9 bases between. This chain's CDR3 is CASGDGSYEQYF. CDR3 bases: TGTGCCAGCGGGGACGGGTCCTACGAGCAGTACTTC.

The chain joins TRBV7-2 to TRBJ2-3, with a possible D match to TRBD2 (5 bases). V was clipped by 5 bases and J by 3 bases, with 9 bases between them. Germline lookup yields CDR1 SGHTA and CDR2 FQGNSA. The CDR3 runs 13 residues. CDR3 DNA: TGTGCCAGCAGCCGACCGGGAACAGATACGCAGTATTTT. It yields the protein CASSRPGTDTQYF.

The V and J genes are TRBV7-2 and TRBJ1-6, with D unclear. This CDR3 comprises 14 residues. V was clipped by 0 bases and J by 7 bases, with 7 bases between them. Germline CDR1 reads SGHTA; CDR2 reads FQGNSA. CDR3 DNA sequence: TGTGCCAGCAGCTTAGCGCTAAGCAATTCACCCCTCCACTTT. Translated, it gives CASSLALSNSPLHF.

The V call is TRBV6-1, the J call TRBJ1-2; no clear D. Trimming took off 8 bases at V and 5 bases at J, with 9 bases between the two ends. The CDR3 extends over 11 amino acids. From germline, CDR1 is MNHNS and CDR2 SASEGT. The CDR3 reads CASAEGYGYTF. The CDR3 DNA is TGTGCCAGCGCAGAGGGATATGGCTACACCTTC.

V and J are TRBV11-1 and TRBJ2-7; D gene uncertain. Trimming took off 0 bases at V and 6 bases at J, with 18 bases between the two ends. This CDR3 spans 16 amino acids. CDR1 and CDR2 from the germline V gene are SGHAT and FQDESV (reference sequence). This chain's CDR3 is CASSLAPGQSLREQYF. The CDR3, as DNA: TGTGCCAGCAGCTTAGCTCCGGGCCAGTCTCTGCGCGAGCAGTACTTC.

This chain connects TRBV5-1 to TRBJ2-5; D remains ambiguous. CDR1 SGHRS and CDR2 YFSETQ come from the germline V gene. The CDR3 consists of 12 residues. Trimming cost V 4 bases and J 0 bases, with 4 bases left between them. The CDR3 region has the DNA TGCGCCAGCAGCACTAACCAAGAGACCCAGTACTTC. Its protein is CASSTNQETQYF.

The CDR3 DNA is TGTGCCAGCAGCCCATTGATAGGTGGGACCCAGTACTTC. It specifies CASSPLIGGTQYF. The rearrangement joins TRBV7-2 to TRBJ2-5; D not certain. Germline CDR1 is SGHTA and CDR2 is FQGNSA. The CDR3 consists of 13 residues. Trimming pared 5 bases from V and 7 bases from J, leaving 14 bases between.

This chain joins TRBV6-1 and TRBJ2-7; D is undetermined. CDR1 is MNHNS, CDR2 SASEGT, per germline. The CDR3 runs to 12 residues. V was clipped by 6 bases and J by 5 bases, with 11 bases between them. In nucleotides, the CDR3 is TGTGCCAGCAGGCCTCGGATCGACGAGCAGTACTTC. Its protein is CASRPRIDEQYF.

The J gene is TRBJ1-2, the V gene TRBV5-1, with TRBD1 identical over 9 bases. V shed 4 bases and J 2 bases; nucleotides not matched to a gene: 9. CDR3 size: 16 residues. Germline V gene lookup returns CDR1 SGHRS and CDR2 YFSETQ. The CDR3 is CASSGGQGNWNYGYTF. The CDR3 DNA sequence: TGCGCCAGCAGCGGGGGACAGGGAAATTGGAACTATGGCTACACCTTC.

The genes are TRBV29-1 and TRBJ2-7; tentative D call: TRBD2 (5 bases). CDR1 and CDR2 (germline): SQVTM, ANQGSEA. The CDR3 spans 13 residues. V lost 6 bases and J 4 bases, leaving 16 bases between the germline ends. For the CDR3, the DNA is TGCAGCGTAGCCCCCGGGGTGTTGTACGAGCAGTACTTC. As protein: CSVAPGVLYEQYF.

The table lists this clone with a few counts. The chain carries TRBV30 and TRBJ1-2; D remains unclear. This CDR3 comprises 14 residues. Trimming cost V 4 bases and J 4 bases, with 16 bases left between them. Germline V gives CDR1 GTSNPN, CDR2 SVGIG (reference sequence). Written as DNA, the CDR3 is TGTGCCTGGACACGCTCAAGGACCTTCTATGGCTACACCTTC. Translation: CAWTRSRTFYGYTF.

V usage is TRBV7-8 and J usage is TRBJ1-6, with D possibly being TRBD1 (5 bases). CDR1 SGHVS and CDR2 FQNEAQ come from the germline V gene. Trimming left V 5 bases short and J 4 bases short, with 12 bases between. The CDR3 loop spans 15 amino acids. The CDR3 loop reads CASSPIGTYNSPLHF. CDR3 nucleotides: TGTGCCAGCAGCCCCATTGGGACTTATAATTCACCCCTCCACTTT.

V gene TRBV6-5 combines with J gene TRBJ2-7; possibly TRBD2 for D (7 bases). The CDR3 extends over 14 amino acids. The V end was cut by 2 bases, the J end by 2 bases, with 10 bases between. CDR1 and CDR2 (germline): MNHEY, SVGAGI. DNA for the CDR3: TGTGCCAGCAGTTACGCGGGGGCTACCTACGAGCAGTACTTC. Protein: CASSYAGATYEQYF.

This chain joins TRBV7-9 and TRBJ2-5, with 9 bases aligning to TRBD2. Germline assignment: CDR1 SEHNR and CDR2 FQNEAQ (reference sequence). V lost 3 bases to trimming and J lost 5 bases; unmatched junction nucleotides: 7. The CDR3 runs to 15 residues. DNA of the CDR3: TGTGCCAGCAGCTTGGCGGGGGGGCCGTGGGAGACCCAGTACTTC. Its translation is CASSLAGGPWETQYF.

DNA for the CDR3: TGTGCCAGCTCACCCGTGAGGCAAGAGACCCAGTACTTC. Encoded protein: CASSPVRQETQYF. This chain connects TRBV18 to TRBJ2-5; no firm D call. Per the germline V gene, CDR1 is KGHSH and CDR2 is LQKENI. The length of the CDR3 is 13 residues. V lost 3 bases and J 2 bases, leaving 7 bases between the germline ends.